The 7 T cell receptor beta chains in this list originate from one sample, sequenced in a study of response to subunit inactivated influenza vaccine. TCRdb processed the RT-PCR reads anew with MiXCR; each CDR3 protein has one entry. The table records 550,000 to 600,000 distinct CDR3 sequences, 10% to 15% of them present only once. The sample in question was PBMCs from blood, obtained on the day of vaccination. Every receptor here comes from a man in his fifties who received an inactivated influenza vaccine.

This clonotype was observed a few times. J is TRBJ2-3 and V is TRBV20-1; 13 bases map to TRBD2. V shed 4 bases, J shed 3 bases, and the junction held 7 bases outside the gene matches. The CDR3 length is 16 residues. From germline, CDR1 is DFQATT and CDR2 SNEGSKA (reference sequence). For the CDR3, the DNA is TGCAGTGCTACTCCAGCGGGACTAGCGGGGACAGATACGCAGTATTTT. Its translation: CSATPAGLAGTDTQYF.

This clonotype showed up many times. This chain connects TRBV5-1 to TRBJ2-1, with a weak D call TRBD1 (5 bases). V was pared by 1 base and J by 5 bases, with 10 bases between. This CDR3 spans 14 amino acids. CDR1 and CDR2 from the germline V gene are SGHRS and YFSETQ. The chain's CDR3 is CASSLSPGNNEQFF. The CDR3, as DNA: TGCGCCAGCAGCTTGTCCCCAGGGAACAATGAGCAGTTCTTC.

This clonotype has a handful of counts. The chain has TRBV6-1 and TRBJ2-7, with D maybe TRBD1 (5 bases). CDR1 is MNHNS, CDR2 SASEGT, per germline. The CDR3 consists of 16 residues. With 2 bases removed from V and 2 bases from J, the gap between germline ends came to 16 bases. CDR3 sequence: CASSEPPVVGAYEQYF. Written as DNA, the CDR3 is TGTGCCAGCAGTGAACCTCCCGTGGTAGGGGCCTACGAGCAGTACTTC.

The J gene is TRBJ2-1, the V gene TRBV27; D unclear. CDR1 and CDR2 (germline): MNHEY, SMNVEV (reference sequence). CDR3 length: 17 amino acids. Trimming cost V 2 bases and J 0 bases, with 14 bases left between them. The CDR3 DNA follows: TGTGCCAGCAGTTTAGCTTCTGACTGGAGCTCCTACAATGAGCAGTTCTTC. Translated: CASSLASDWSSYNEQFF.

This clonotype was seen only a few times. The CDR3 DNA reads as TGTGCCAGCAGCGTACACAGGGGCACCGGGGAGCTGTTTTTT. Translation: CASSVHRGTGELFF. The chain recombines TRBV7-2 with TRBJ2-2; TRBD1 aligns across 7 bases. The junction had 4 bases not matched to a gene; V was cut back by 5 bases and J by 4 bases. This CDR3 region has 14 residues. Germline CDR1 and CDR2: SGHTA and FQGNSA.

This clonotype occurred a few times. The rearrangement uses TRBV28 and TRBJ1-5; D gene ambiguous. With 5 bases removed from V and 0 bases from J, the gap between germline ends came to 20 bases. In germline, CDR1 is MDHEN, CDR2 SYDVKM. The CDR3 runs 18 residues. This CDR3 is CASSPPATAVYSNQPQHF. CDR3 nucleotides: TGTGCCAGCAGTCCCCCCGCGACGGCAGTATATAGCAATCAGCCCCAGCATTTT.

This clonotype was counted only a few times. The chain uses TRBV7-9 and TRBJ2-1; D might be TRBD2 (6 bases). The germline CDR1 and CDR2 sequences are SEHNR and FQNEAQ (reference sequence). Trimming cost V 5 bases and J 4 bases, with 18 bases left between them. There are 16 residues in the CDR3. The CDR3 reads CASSRTGLRSYNEQFF. The CDR3 DNA reads TGTGCCAGCAGCCGAACGGGACTCCGATCTTACAATGAGCAGTTCTTC.